The present T cell receptor beta chain was sequenced within a study of T-cell reconstitution after alpha-beta-depleted transplantation in children. This clonotype was observed many times. Unique molecular identifiers were incorporated into the prepared TCRbeta library. TCRdb processed the PCR reads anew with MiXCR; each CDR3 protein has one entry. This table holds hundreds of thousands of distinct CDR3 sequences, about an eighth found once. The material was PBMCs, obtained from the stem cell graft. This TCR was recovered from a human donor who donated a stem cell graft to a child with Fanconi anemia.

The CDR3 DNA follows: TGTGCCAGCAGTCTATGGGGGGGCGAAGGGACCCAGTACTTC. Amino acid sequence: CASSLWGGEGTQYF. The rearrangement links TRBV6-5 to TRBJ2-5; tentatively, D is TRBD2 (7 bases). Trimming removed 5 bases at V and 7 bases at J, with 17 bases between. The CDR3 totals 14 residues. Germline V gene data show CDR1 as MNHEY and CDR2 as SVGAGI.